The clone carrying this T cell receptor beta chain was counted a few times. What it binds is unknown. This specimen comes from a study of cytomegalovirus exposure and HLA in healthy donors. Researchers ran the PCR with 60 Vbeta and 13 Jbeta primers. The repertoire was sequenced with immunoSEQ multiplex PCR; TCRdb's copy has only in-frame clones and lacks some. The table shows approximately 150,000 clones, with over 60% occurring only once. The CDR3 runs 17 residues. The V end lost 0 bases, the J end lost 2 bases, and 17 bases lay between the germline ends. Per germline, CDR1 SGHRS and CDR2 YFSETQ. General study findings and limits: Of the V segments, some could not be distinguished, including TRBV6-2 and TRBV6-3, and were excluded.

The chain carries TRBV5-1 and TRBJ1-2; tentatively, D is TRBD1 (5 bases). The source of this sequence is a male donor in good health and CMV-seronegative. Sequencing used PBMCs. CDR3 region: CASSLAAGGNKNYGYTF. CDR3 coding DNA: TGCGCCAGCAGCTTGGCCGCCGGGGGGAATAAAAACTATGGCTACACCTTC.